This T cell receptor beta chain is drawn from a study of cytomegalovirus exposure and HLA in healthy donors. On the study more broadly: T cells numbering about 179 million yielded 117 million unique TCR beta sequences in an earlier analysis. Early on, a data release was issued that held approximately 92 million unique TCRs from HLA-typed donors.

Overall study results and limits: Among immune exposure information, only CMV serostatus was available.

PCR employed 60 Vbeta and 13 Jbeta primers. Some clones are missing from TCRdb's copy, which holds only in-frame ones; the method was immunoSEQ multiplex PCR. Of about 91,000 clones in the sample, roughly 67% were seen once. The CDR3 length is 18 residues. V shed 0 bases and J shed 3 bases, with 22 bases lying between them. Germline CDR1 is SGHNT and CDR2 is YYREEE (reference sequence). Turning to this clone: Its antigen remains unknown.

The sample comprised PBMCs. The chain links TRBV5-4 to TRBJ2-7, with a tentative D call TRBD2 (6 bases). The receptor was isolated from a human donor in good health. CDR3 coding DNA: TGTGCCAGCAGCTTGGCCGGGGGACGCCAGAAGGTCTTCTACGAGCAGTACTTC. This gives the protein CASSLAGGRQKVFYEQYF.